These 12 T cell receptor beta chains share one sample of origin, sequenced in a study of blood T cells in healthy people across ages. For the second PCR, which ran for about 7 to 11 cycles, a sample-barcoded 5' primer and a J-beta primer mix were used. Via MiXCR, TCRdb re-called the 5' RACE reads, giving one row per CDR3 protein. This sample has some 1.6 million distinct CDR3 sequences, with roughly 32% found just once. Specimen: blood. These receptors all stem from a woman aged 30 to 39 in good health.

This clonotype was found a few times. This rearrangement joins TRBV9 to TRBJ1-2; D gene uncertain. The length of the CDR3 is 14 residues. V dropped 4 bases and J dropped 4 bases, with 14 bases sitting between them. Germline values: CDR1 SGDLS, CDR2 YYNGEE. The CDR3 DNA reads TGTGCCAGCAGCCCAGAGGGTCCTTCCTATGGCTACACCTTC. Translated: CASSPEGPSYGYTF.

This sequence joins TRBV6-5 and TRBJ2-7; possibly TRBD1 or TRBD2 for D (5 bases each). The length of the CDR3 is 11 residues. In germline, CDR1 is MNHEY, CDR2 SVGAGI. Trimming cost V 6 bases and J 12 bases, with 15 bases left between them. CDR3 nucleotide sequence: TGTGCCAGCAGATACCCTCTCGGGGCGTACTTC. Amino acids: CASRYPLGAYF.

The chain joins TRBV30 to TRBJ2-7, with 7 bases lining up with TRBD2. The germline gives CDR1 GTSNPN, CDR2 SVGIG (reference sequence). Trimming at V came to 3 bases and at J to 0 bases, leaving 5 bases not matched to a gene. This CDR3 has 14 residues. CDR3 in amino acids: CAWSARGNSYEQYF. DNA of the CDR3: TGTGCCTGGAGCGCGCGGGGGAACTCCTACGAGCAGTACTTC. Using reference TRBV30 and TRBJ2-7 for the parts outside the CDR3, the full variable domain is SQTIHQWPATLVQPVGSPLSLECTVEGTSNPNLYWYRQAAGRGLQLLFYSVGIGQISSEVPQNLSASRPQDRQFILSSKKLLLSDSGFYLCAWSARGNSYEQYFGPGTRLTVT.

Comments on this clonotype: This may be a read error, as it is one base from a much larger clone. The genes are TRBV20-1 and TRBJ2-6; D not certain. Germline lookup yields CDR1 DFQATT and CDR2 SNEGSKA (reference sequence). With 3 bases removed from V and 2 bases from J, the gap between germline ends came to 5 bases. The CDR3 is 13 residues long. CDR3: CSASKTGANVLTF. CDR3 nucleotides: TGCAGTGCTAGTAAGACTGGGGCCAACGTCCTGACTTTC.

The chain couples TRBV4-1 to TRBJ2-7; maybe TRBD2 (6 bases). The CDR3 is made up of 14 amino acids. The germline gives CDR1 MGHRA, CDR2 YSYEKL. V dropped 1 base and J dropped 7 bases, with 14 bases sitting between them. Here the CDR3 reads CASSQGDGGWEQYF. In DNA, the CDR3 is TGCGCCAGCAGCCAAGGGGACGGAGGGTGGGAGCAGTACTTC.

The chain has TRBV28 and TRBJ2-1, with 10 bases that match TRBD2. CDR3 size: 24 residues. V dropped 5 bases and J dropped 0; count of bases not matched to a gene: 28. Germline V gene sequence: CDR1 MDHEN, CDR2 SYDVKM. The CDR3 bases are TGTGCCAGCAGTCCCTTCCTTGGGCTAGCGGGAGCCCAAACAACCACGAGCTCCTACAATGAGCAGTTCTTC. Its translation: CASSPFLGLAGAQTTTSSYNEQFF. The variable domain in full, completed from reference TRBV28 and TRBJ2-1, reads DVKVTQSSRYLVKRTGEKVFLECVQDMDHENMFWYRQDPGLGLRLIYFSYDVKMKEKGDIPEGYSVSREKKERFSLILESASTNQTSMYLCASSPFLGLAGAQTTTSSYNEQFFGPGTRLTVL.

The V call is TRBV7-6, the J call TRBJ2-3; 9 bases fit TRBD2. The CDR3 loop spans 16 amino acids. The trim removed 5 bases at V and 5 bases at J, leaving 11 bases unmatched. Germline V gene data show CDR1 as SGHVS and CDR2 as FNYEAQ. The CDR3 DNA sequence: TGTGCCAGCAGCCAGTTTGGCGGGGGGGAGAGAGATACGCAGTATTTT. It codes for CASSQFGGGERDTQYF.

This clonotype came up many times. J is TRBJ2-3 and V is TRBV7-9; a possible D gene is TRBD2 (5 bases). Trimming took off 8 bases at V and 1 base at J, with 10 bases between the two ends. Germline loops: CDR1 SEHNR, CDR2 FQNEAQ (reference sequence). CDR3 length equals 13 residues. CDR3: CASVGLRTDTQYF. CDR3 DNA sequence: TGTGCCAGCGTAGGACTGCGCACAGATACGCAGTATTTT. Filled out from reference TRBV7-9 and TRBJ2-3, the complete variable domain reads DTGVSQNPRHKITKRGQNVTFRCDPISEHNRLYWYRQTLGQGPEFLTYFQNEAQLEKSRLLSDRFSAERPKGSFSTLEIQRTEQGDSAMYLCASVGLRTDTQYFGPGTRLTVL.

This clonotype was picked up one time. The CDR3 loop reads CSASRTGTTGYEQYF. As DNA, the CDR3 is TGCAGTGCTAGTCGAACCGGGACTACCGGCTACGAGCAGTACTTC. The chain employs TRBV20-1 and TRBJ2-7; TRBD2 matches at 7 bases. J gave up 3 bases and V 3 bases, and 11 bases lay outside the gene matches. The CDR3 loop spans 15 amino acids. The germline gives CDR1 DFQATT, CDR2 SNEGSKA (reference sequence).

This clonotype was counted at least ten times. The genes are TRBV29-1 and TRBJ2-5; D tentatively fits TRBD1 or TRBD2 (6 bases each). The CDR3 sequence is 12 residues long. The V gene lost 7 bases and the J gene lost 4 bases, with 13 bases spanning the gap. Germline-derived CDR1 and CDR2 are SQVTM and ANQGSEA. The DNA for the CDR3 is TGCAGCGGGGGGGCGAGGGGAGAGACCCAGTACTTC. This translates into CSGGARGETQYF.

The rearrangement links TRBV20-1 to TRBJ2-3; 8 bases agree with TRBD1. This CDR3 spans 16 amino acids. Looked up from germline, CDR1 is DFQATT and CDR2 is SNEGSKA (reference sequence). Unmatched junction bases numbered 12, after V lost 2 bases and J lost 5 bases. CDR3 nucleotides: TGCAGTGCTAGACCCCCCGACAGGGGACGTGGAGATACGCAGTATTTT. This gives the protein CSARPPDRGRGDTQYF.

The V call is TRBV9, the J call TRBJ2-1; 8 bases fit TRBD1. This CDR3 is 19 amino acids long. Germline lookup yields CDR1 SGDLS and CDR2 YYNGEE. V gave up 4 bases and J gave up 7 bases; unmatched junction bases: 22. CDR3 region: CASSTTTEDQGARMNEQFF. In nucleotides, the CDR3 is TGTGCCAGCAGCACCACTACCGAAGACCAGGGGGCGCGTATGAATGAGCAGTTCTTC.